Presented here are 2 T cell receptor beta chains from one specimen sequenced in a study of radiotherapy plus CTLA-4 blockade in lung cancer. Measured with immunoSEQ multiplex PCR; TCRdb has only the in-frame clones, and not every one. The sample lists 30,000 to 40,000 clones; 60% to 80% were seen once. The specimen comprised peripheral blood, sampled from a patient treated with radiotherapy plus ipilimumab. The receptors originated from a human donor with non-small cell lung cancer whose response to radiotherapy plus ipilimumab could not be evaluated.

The CDR3 bases are TGTGCCAGCAGCTTAGCGGTTAGAGGGACAGATACGCAGTATTTT. It codes for CASSLAVRGTDTQYF. The chain combines TRBV7-2 with TRBJ2-3, with D perhaps TRBD2 (5 bases). Trimming took 0 bases from V and 3 from J, leaving 10 bases between them. The CDR3 totals 15 residues. Germline V gene sequence: CDR1 SGHTA, CDR2 FQGNSA.

The count of this clone is one. The chain carries TRBV6-6 and TRBJ2-1; 12 nucleotides line up with TRBD2. Germline V gene lookup returns CDR1 MNHNY and CDR2 SVGAGI (reference sequence). V lost 0 bases and J lost 5; bases outside the gene matches: 2. CDR3 length equals 16 residues. The DNA of the CDR3 is TGTGCCAGCAGTTACTCGACTAGCGGGAGCAACAATGAGCAGTTCTTC. Its protein product is CASSYSTSGSNNEQFF.